This T cell receptor (beta chain) was recovered during a study of quantifying T cell responses using KT2 cells. Overall study: TCR alpha and beta constant-region primers primed reverse transcription of RNA.

This clonotype was picked up a small number of times. Trimming cost V 10 bases and J 7 bases; bases outside gene matches: 17. This CDR3 is built from 15 residues. Known numbers of the T cell clone KT2 were added to PBMC. KT2 cells were mixed with fixed PBMC numbers at varying ratios. Each cDNA got a UMI-containing oligo ligated at its 3' end. An equimolar mix of RC1.1 and RC1.2 primed the beta chain across TRBC1 and TRBC2. Starting with the second PCR, alpha and beta TCR chains went through separate processing. From the UMI-ligation and nested PCR reads, TCRdb called clonotypes with MiXCR, one entry per CDR3 protein. The data contain 52,000 or so distinct CDR3 sequences, over 9% of them seen just once; the ten biggest clones take up roughly 9%.

The chain employs TRBV12-3 or TRBV12-4 and TRBJ2-3; 7 bases align to TRBD2. This clonotype was obtained from a human donor. Sequenced sample: PBMCs spiked with cells of the T cell clone KT2. CDR3: CATSYLAARGNTQYF. The CDR3 DNA sequence: TGTGCCACCTCCTACCTAGCGGCCCGAGGGAATACGCAGTATTTT.